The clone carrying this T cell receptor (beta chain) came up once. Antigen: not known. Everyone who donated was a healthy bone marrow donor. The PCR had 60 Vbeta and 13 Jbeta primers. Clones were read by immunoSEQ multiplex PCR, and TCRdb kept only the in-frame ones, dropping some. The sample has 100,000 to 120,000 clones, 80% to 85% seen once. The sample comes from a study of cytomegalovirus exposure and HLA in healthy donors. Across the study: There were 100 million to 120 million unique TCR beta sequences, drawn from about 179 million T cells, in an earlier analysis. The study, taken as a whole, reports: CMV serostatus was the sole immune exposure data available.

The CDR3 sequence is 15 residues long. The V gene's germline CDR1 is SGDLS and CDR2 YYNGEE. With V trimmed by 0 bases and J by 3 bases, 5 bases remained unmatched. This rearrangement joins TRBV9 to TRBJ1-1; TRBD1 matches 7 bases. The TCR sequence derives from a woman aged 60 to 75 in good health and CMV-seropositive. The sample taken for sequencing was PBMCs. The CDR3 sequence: CASSVGRRGDTEAFF. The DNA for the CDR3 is TGTGCCAGCAGCGTAGGACGCAGGGGGGACACTGAAGCTTTCTTT. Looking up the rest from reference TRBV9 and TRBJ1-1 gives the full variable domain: DSGVTQTPKHLITATGQRVTLRCSPRSGDLSVYWYQQSLDQGLQFLIQYYNGEERAKGNILERFSAQQFPDLHSELNLSSLELGDSALYFCASSVGRRGDTEAFFGQGTRLTVV.